This TCR beta chain was recovered during a study of T cells after yellow fever vaccination. Study overall: SMART-Seq v4 Ultra Low Input handled preparation of low-cell-number fractions. Broader study findings: The secondary response was weaker but peaked faster, day 5 versus 15. Reappearance after the booster was seen for most primary-vaccination clones, at 96% CD4 and roughly 90% CD8.

This clonotype showed up just a few times. Its antigen remains unknown. The CDR3 loop spans 16 amino acids. V gave up 8 bases and J gave up 2 bases, with 18 bases separating them. Germline-derived CDR1 and CDR2 are WNHNN and SYGVQD (reference sequence). TCRdb reprocessed the 5' RACE reads via MiXCR and lists one record per CDR3 protein. In the table there are some 320,000 distinct CDR3 sequences, approximately 4% of which are singletons. Specimen: PBMCs, collected 5 days after the yellow fever booster vaccination. The V gene is TRBV10-1, the J gene TRBJ2-2; weak D call: TRBD2 (7 bases). The origin of this receptor is a man in his late teens or twenties who received the YFV17D yellow fever vaccine. Here the CDR3 reads CASGRGTGLNTGELFF. Here the CDR3 DNA reads TGCGCCAGCGGGAGGGGGACCGGACTAAACACCGGGGAGCTGTTTTTT.